Shown below are 26 T cell receptor beta chains from a single sample sequenced in a study of T-cell reconstitution after alpha-beta-depleted transplantation in children. Preparing the TCRbeta library involved the use of unique molecular identifiers. TCRdb reprocessed the PCR reads with MiXCR, giving one entry per CDR3 protein. The sample consists of a few hundred thousand distinct CDR3 sequences, around 27% of them appearing once. Sequenced here: PBMCs, sampled before TCRalphabeta/CD19-depleted stem cell transplant. These receptors were collected from a boy under two years old with Wiskott-Aldrich syndrome, due to receive a stem cell transplant.

Only a few counts were recorded for this clonotype. The chain has TRBV5-1 and TRBJ2-3, with 9 positions matching TRBD2. Looked up from germline, CDR1 is SGHRS and CDR2 is YFSETQ. CDR3 length: 16 residues. V trimming: 4 bases; J trimming: 0 bases; junction bases outside the gene matches: 6. CDR3 sequence (DNA): TGCGCCAGCAGCGAAGTAGCGGGGGTGAGCACAGATACGCAGTATTTT. It translates to CASSEVAGVSTDTQYF.

V and J are TRBV6-2 or TRBV6-3 and TRBJ2-1; 8 positions agree with TRBD2. The trim removed 10 bases at V and 6 bases at J, leaving 8 bases unmatched. CDR3 length: 13 residues. Per germline, CDR1 MNHEY and CDR2 SVGEGT. CDR3: CATERERGNEQFF. Written as DNA, the CDR3 is TGTGCCACCGAGCGGGAGCGGGGCAATGAGCAGTTCTTC.

This clonotype has a count of ten or more. The chain employs TRBV6-5 and TRBJ2-1; D is uncertain. Germline CDR1 and CDR2: MNHEY and SVGAGI. V was cut by 2 bases and J by 5 bases, with 4 bases left in between. The CDR3 length is 12 residues. The CDR3 loop is CASSYGHNEQFF. DNA for the CDR3: TGTGCCAGCAGTTACGGCCACAATGAGCAGTTCTTC.

The gene calls are TRBV5-1 and TRBJ2-6; D gene uncertain. V was shortened by 4 bases and J by 0 bases, with 11 bases between the two germline ends. The CDR3 runs 16 residues. CDR1 is SGHRS and CDR2 is YFSETQ in the germline V gene. The CDR3 sequence is CASSPNSLSGANVLTF. In DNA form, the CDR3 reads TGCGCCAGCAGCCCCAACAGCCTCTCTGGGGCCAACGTCCTGACTTTC.

The CDR3 DNA reads as TGCGCCAGCAGCTTGTCAGTAGCGCACACCGGGGAGCTGTTTTTT. The encoded protein is CASSLSVAHTGELFF. This chain uses TRBV5-1 with TRBJ2-2, with a tentative D call TRBD2 (5 bases). The CDR3 spans 15 residues. In germline, CDR1 is SGHRS, CDR2 YFSETQ. Between the trimmed V and J ends, which lost 1 base and 3 bases, there was a span of 10 bases.

V is TRBV19 and J is TRBJ2-6, with D possibly being TRBD2 (6 bases). Germline CDR1 is LNHDA and CDR2 is SQIVND (reference sequence). There are 15 residues in the CDR3. V lost 5 bases and J 0 bases, leaving 8 bases between the germline ends. CDR3 residues: CASSVGGSGANVLTF. For the CDR3, the DNA is TGTGCCAGTAGTGTCGGGGGCTCTGGGGCCAACGTCCTGACTTTC. Together with reference TRBV19 and TRBJ2-6, the CDR3 gives the full variable domain: DGGITQSPKYLFRKEGQNVTLSCEQNLNHDAMYWYRQDPGQGLRLIYYSQIVNDFQKGDIAEGYSVSREKKESFPLTVTSAQKNPTAFYLCASSVGGSGANVLTFGAGSRLTVL.

This chain joins TRBV12-3 or TRBV12-4 and TRBJ1-6; D gene unclear. The V and J ends lost 1 base and 14 bases respectively, with 12 bases between them. This CDR3 region has 13 residues. The CDR3 is CASSLGPMNSLHF. Written as DNA, the CDR3 is TGTGCCAGCAGTTTAGGGCCTATGAATTCCCTCCACTTT.

The J gene is TRBJ2-7, the V gene TRBV5-1; D not certain. Trimming cost V 0 bases and J 1 base, with 8 bases left between them. Germline V gives CDR1 SGHRS, CDR2 YFSETQ. The length of the CDR3 is 14 residues. The CDR3 region is CASSLEWASYEQYF. In nucleotides, the CDR3 is TGCGCCAGCAGCTTGGAATGGGCTTCCTACGAGCAGTACTTC.

V is TRBV10-3 and J is TRBJ2-1; 9 bases fit TRBD2. This CDR3 comprises 14 residues. V shed 4 bases, J shed 6 bases, and the junction held 4 bases outside the gene matches. CDR1 and CDR2 (germline): ENHRY, SYGVKD. The CDR3 nucleotides read TGTGCCATCAGTGTTAGCGGGAGTGTCAATGAGCAGTTCTTC. Protein: CAISVSGSVNEQFF.

This clonotype was picked up a small number of times. This chain joins TRBV15 and TRBJ2-2; possible D gene TRBD1, 6 bases. V was trimmed by 1 base and J by 2 bases, leaving 14 bases between them. CDR1 LNHNV and CDR2 YYDKDF come from the germline V gene (reference sequence). The CDR3 consists of 17 residues. As DNA, the CDR3 is TGTGCCACCAGCAGAGCAGGGGCCCTAACTAACACCGGGGAGCTGTTTTTT. Translating gives CATSRAGALTNTGELFF.

This clonotype was counted only a few times. J is TRBJ2-3 and V is TRBV6-2 or TRBV6-3; D may correspond to TRBD1 or TRBD2 (6 bases each). This CDR3 has 16 amino acids. V was cut by 3 bases and J by 2 bases, with 15 bases left in between. Germline CDR1 reads MNHEY; CDR2 reads SVGEGT. The CDR3 sequence: CASSYRGEVVTDTQYF. CDR3 sequence (DNA): TGTGCCAGCAGTTATAGGGGGGAGGTCGTCACAGATACGCAGTATTTT.

The chain combines TRBV6-5 with TRBJ1-5, with 8 nucleotides matching TRBD1. CDR1 is MNHEY, CDR2 SVGAGI, per germline. Trimming took 5 bases from V and 4 from J; bases not matched to a gene: 13. CDR3 length: 17 amino acids. This CDR3 reads CASSPANTGTGNQPQHF. CDR3 nucleotides: TGTGCCAGCAGTCCCGCGAATACCGGGACAGGAAATCAGCCCCAGCATTTT.

This sequence joins TRBV20-1 and TRBJ2-7, with TRBD1 matching 7 bases. Looked up from germline, CDR1 is DFQATT and CDR2 is SNEGSKA (reference sequence). J was trimmed by 1 base and V by 3 bases; bases with no gene match: 12. The CDR3 totals 16 residues. The DNA for the CDR3 is TGCAGTGCTAGGTCCGCGGACAGGATTCTATCCTACGAGCAGTACTTC. It codes for CSARSADRILSYEQYF.

This rearrangement joins TRBV5-1 to TRBJ2-2, with a tentative D call TRBD1 (5 bases). Trimming shortened V by 4 bases and J by 1 base, and 11 bases separated the two germline ends. Germline CDR1 and CDR2: SGHRS and YFSETQ. This CDR3 spans 15 amino acids. The CDR3 loop is CASSGLTENTGELFF. Here the CDR3 DNA reads TGCGCCAGCAGCGGATTGACAGAGAACACCGGGGAGCTGTTTTTT.

This chain uses TRBV27 with TRBJ1-6; 9 bases agree with TRBD1. The trim removed 4 bases at V and 7 bases at J, leaving 5 bases unmatched. Germline V CDR1 and CDR2: MNHEY, SMNVEV (reference sequence). The CDR3 is made up of 15 amino acids. This CDR3 reads CASSSGTGLNSPLHF. CDR3 nucleotides: TGTGCCAGCAGTTCCGGGACAGGGCTAAATTCACCCCTCCACTTT.

The V gene is TRBV12-3 or TRBV12-4, the J gene TRBJ2-1, with D perhaps matching TRBD2 (6 bases). The CDR3 covers 15 residues. Trimming took 6 bases from V and 2 from J, leaving 14 bases between them. The CDR3, as DNA: TGTGCCAGCAGGCCCTTTGCGGGAACCTACAATGAGCAGTTCTTC. The encoded protein is CASRPFAGTYNEQFF.

The chain uses TRBV4-1 and TRBJ2-7, with 8 bases matching TRBD1. The CDR3 loop spans 14 amino acids. Germline lookup yields CDR1 MGHRA and CDR2 YSYEKL. J lost 5 bases, V lost 4 bases, and 7 bases had no gene match. The CDR3 reads CASSRLGQGNEQYF. Here the CDR3 DNA reads TGCGCCAGCAGCCGGCTCGGACAGGGAAACGAGCAGTACTTC.

In this sample, this clonotype turned up a few times. J is TRBJ2-2 and V is TRBV24-1; D unresolved. The CDR3 runs to 13 residues. The V gene's germline CDR1 is KGHDR and CDR2 SFDVKD. The V end lost 2 bases, the J end lost 6 bases, and 6 bases lay between the germline ends. CDR3 region: CATSDWEAGELFF. CDR3 nucleotides: TGTGCCACCAGTGATTGGGAAGCCGGGGAGCTGTTTTTT.

The genes are TRBV5-1 and TRBJ1-1; 8 nucleotides match TRBD1. The CDR3 is 15 residues long. V shed 3 bases, J shed 1 base, and the junction held 5 bases outside the gene matches. Per germline, CDR1 SGHRS and CDR2 YFSETQ. CDR3 residues: CASSWLGQGNTEAFF. Here the CDR3 DNA reads TGCGCCAGCAGCTGGCTAGGACAGGGGAACACTGAAGCTTTCTTT.

The V call is TRBV12-3 or TRBV12-4, the J call TRBJ2-1, with D possibly TRBD2 on 7 matching bases. The CDR3 is made up of 16 amino acids. The V end was cut by 5 bases, the J end by 3 bases, with 17 bases between. The CDR3 reads CASSGRGGSIYNEQFF. The CDR3 bases are TGTGCCAGCAGTGGTAGGGGGGGCAGTATCTACAATGAGCAGTTCTTC.

J is TRBJ1-5 and V is TRBV19; a possible D gene is TRBD1 (5 bases). V was cut by 5 bases and J by 7 bases, with 18 bases left in between. This CDR3 region has 15 residues. Per the germline V gene, CDR1 is LNHDA and CDR2 is SQIVND (reference sequence). The CDR3 DNA reads as TGTGCCAGTAGTCTCTGGGCAGGGTCCCACCAGCCCCAGCATTTT. Its translation: CASSLWAGSHQPQHF.

In its sample, this clonotype was seen a few times. The CDR3 sequence: CATSRQGSEQYF. DNA of the CDR3: TGTGCCACCAGCAGACAGGGCTCCGAGCAGTACTTC. This chain uses TRBV15 with TRBJ2-7; D perhaps matches TRBD1 (5 bases). The length of the CDR3 is 12 residues. CDR1 is LNHNV and CDR2 is YYDKDF in the germline V gene (reference sequence). V shed 2 bases and J shed 6 bases, with 8 bases lying between them.

The V and J genes are TRBV12-3 or TRBV12-4 and TRBJ2-3, with 11 nucleotides matching TRBD1. The CDR3 has 15 amino acids. Trimming removed 6 bases from V and 4 bases from J; junction bases left unmatched: 6. Here the CDR3 DNA reads TGTGCCAGCAGCCAGGGACAGGGGGGCTCAGATACGCAGTATTTT. This encodes CASSQGQGGSDTQYF.

The V call is TRBV29-1, the J call TRBJ2-1; 14 bases agree with TRBD2. The CDR3 consists of 14 residues. The ends lost 7 bases at V and 15 bases at J; junction bases unmatched: 14. CDR1 is SQVTM and CDR2 is ANQGSEA in the germline V gene. CDR3 DNA: TGCAGCGCCCAAGCCCCGACTAGCGGGAGGGGGTGGTTCTTC. This gives the protein CSAQAPTSGRGWFF.

This clonotype was detected once. V gene TRBV20-1 combines with J gene TRBJ2-3; 12 nucleotides match TRBD2. V shed 7 bases and J 2 bases; nucleotides not matched to a gene: 4. The CDR3 extends over 14 amino acids. The germline V gene has CDR1 DFQATT and CDR2 SNEGSKA (reference sequence). For the CDR3, the DNA is TGCAGTGGAGGACTAGCGGGGATCACAGATACGCAGTATTTT. It codes for CSGGLAGITDTQYF.

DNA for the CDR3: TGCAGCGTTTCTCTCTTGACAGGGAATGCTGAAGCTTTCTTT. Protein product: CSVSLLTGNAEAFF. V gene TRBV29-1 combines with J gene TRBJ1-1, with TRBD1 matching over 7 bases. Losses at the gene ends were 5 bases for V and 6 bases for J; bases not matched to a gene: 12. This CDR3 is built from 14 residues. Looked up from germline, CDR1 is SQVTM and CDR2 is ANQGSEA.